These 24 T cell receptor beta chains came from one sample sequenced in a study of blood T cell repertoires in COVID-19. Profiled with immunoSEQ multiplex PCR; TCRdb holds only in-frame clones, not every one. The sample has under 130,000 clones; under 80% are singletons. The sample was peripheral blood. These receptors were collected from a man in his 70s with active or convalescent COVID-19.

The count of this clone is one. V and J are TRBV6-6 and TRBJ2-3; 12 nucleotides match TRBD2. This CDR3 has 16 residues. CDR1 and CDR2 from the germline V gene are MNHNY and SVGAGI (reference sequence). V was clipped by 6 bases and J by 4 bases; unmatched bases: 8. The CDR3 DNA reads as TGTGCCAGCAGCGATGGACTAGCGGGGACAGCAGATACGCAGTATTTT. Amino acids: CASSDGLAGTADTQYF.

In nucleotides, the CDR3 is TGTGCCAGTCGGACAGGGGTTTGGGAAGCTTTCTTT. It codes for CASRTGVWEAFF. The chain links TRBV19 to TRBJ1-1; 9 nucleotides match TRBD1. Germline assignment: CDR1 LNHDA and CDR2 SQIVND (reference sequence). CDR3 size: 12 residues. With V trimmed by 8 bases and J by 8 bases, 6 bases remained unmatched.

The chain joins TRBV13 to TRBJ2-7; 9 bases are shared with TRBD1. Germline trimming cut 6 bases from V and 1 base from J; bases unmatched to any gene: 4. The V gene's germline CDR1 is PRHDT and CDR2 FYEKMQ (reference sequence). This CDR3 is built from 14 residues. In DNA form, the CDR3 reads TGTGCCAGCAGTCGACAGGGGGGATCCTACGAGCAGTACTTC. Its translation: CASSRQGGSYEQYF.

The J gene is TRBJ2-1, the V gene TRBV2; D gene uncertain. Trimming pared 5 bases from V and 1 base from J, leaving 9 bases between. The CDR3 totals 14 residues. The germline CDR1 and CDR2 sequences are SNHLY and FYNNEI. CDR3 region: CASSYSSSYNEQFF. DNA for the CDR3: TGTGCCAGCAGTTATAGCTCGTCCTACAATGAGCAGTTCTTC.

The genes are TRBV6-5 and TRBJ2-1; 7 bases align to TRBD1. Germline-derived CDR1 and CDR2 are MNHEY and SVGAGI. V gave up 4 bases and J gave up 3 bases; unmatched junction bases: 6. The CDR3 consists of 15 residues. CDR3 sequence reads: CASSWTGTVYNEQFF. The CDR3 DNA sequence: TGTGCCAGCAGTTGGACCGGGACAGTCTACAATGAGCAGTTCTTC.

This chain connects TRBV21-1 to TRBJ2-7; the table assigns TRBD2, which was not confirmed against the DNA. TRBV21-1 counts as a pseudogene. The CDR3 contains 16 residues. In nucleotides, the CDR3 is TGTGCCAGCAGCAAAGCTAAGCGGGGGTATAGCAGGGAGCAGTACTTC. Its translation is CASSKAKRGYSREQYF.

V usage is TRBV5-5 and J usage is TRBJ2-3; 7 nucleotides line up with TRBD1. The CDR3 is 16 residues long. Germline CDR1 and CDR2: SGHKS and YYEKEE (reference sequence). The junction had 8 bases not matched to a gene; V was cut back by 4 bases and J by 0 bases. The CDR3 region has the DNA TGTGCCAGCAGCAGCTGGGACAGAACTAGCACAGATACGCAGTATTTT. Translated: CASSSWDRTSTDTQYF.

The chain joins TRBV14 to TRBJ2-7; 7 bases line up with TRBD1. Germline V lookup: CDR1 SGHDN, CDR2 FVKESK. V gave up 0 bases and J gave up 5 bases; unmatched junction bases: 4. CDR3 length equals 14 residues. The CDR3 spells CASSQDFGQDEQYF. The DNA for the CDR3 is TGTGCCAGCAGCCAAGATTTCGGACAGGACGAGCAGTACTTC.

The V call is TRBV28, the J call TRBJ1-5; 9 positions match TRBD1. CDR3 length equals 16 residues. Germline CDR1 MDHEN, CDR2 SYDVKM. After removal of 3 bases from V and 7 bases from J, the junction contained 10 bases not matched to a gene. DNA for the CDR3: TGTGCCAGCAGTTTCTCCCGGGACAGGGTAGGGCAGCCCCAGCATTTT. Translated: CASSFSRDRVGQPQHF.

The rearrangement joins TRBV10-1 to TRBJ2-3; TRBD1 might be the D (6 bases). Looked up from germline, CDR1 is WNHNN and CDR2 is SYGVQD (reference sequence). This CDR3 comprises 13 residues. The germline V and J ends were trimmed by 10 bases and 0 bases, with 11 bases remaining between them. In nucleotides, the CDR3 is TGCGCCACCGGGACACCTAGCACAGATACGCAGTATTTT. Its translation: CATGTPSTDTQYF.

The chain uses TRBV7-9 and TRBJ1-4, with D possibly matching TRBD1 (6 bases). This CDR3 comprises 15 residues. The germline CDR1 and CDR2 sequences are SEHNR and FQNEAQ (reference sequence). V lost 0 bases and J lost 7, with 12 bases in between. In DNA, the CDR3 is TGTGCCAGCAGCTTAGCACAGGGAGGGAGTGAAAAACTGTTTTTT. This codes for CASSLAQGGSEKLFF.

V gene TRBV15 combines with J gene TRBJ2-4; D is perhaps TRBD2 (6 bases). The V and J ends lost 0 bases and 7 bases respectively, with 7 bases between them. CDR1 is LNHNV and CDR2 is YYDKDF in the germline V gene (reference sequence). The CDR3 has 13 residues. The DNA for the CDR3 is TGTGCCACCAGCAGAGATCGGGGGAACATTCAGTACTTC. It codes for CATSRDRGNIQYF.

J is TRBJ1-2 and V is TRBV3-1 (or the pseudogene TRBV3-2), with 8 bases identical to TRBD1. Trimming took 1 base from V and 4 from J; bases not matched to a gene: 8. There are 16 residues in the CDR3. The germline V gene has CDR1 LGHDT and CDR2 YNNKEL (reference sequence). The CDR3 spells CASSQVGTGGGYGYTF. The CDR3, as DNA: TGTGCCAGCAGCCAAGTCGGGACAGGCGGGGGCTATGGCTACACCTTC.

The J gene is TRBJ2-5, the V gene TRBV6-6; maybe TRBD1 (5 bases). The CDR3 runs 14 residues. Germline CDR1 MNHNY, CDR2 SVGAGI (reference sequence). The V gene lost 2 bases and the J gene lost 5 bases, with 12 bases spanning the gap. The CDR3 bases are TGTGCCAGCAGTTACGGTCAGGGAAGGGAGACCCAGTACTTC. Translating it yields CASSYGQGRETQYF.

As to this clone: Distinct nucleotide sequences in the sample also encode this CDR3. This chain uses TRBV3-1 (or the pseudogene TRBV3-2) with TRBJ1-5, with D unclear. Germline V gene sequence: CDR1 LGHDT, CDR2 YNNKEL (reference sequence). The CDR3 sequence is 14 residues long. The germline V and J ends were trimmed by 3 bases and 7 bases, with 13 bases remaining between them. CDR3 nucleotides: TGTGCCAGCAGCCACTTAGGAGAATCCCAGCCCCAGCATTTT. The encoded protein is CASSHLGESQPQHF.

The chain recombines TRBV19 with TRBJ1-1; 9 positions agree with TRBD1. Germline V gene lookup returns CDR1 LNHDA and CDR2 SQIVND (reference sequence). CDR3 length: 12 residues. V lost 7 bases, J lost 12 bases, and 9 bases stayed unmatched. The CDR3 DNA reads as TGTGCCAGTACTGCGGGGGACAGGGATACTTTCTTT. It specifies CASTAGDRDTFF. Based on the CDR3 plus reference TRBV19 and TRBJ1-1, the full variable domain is DGGITQSPKYLFRKEGQNVTLSCEQNLNHDAMYWYRQDPGQGLRLIYYSQIVNDFQKGDIAEGYSVSREKKESFPLTVTSAQKNPTAFYLCASTAGDRDTFFGQGTRLTVV.

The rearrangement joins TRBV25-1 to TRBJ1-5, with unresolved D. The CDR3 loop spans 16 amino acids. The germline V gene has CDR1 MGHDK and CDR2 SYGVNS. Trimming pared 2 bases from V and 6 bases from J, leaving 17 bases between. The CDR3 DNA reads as TGTGCCAGCAGTGAAGAGGGCCAAGGAACGTGTCAGCCCCAGCATTTT. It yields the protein CASSEEGQGTCQPQHF.

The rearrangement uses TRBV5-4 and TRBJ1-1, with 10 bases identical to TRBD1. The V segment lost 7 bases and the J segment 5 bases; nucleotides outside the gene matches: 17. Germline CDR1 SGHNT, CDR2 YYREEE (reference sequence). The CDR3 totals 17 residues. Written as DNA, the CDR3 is TGTGCCAGCTCTGACCCAGGTAGGACAGGGGGTAGTACTGAAGCTTTCTTT. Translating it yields CASSDPGRTGGSTEAFF. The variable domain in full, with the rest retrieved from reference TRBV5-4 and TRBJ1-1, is ETGVTQSPTHLIKTRGQQVTLRCSSQSGHNTVSWYQQALGQGPQFIFQYYREEENGRGNFPPRFSGLQFPNYSSELNVNALELDDSALYLCASSDPGRTGGSTEAFFGQGTRLTVV.

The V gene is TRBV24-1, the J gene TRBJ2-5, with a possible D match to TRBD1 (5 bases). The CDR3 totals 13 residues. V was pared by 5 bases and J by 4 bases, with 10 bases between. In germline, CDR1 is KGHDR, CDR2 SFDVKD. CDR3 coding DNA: TGTGCCACCAGTGCAACAGGAACAGAGACCCAGTACTTC. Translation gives CATSATGTETQYF.

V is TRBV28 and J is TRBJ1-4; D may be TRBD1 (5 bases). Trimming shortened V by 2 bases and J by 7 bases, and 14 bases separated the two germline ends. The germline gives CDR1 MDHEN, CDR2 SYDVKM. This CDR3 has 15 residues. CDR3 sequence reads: CASSLGSWGGEKLFF. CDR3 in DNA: TGTGCCAGCAGTTTAGGATCTTGGGGGGGTGAAAAACTGTTTTTT.

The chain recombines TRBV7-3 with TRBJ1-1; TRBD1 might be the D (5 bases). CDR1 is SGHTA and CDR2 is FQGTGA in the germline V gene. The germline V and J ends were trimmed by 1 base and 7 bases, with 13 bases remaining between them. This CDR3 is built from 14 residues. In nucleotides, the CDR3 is TGTGCCAGCAGCTTAAGTGGCGGGGCGGGTGAAGCTTTCTTT. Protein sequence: CASSLSGGAGEAFF.

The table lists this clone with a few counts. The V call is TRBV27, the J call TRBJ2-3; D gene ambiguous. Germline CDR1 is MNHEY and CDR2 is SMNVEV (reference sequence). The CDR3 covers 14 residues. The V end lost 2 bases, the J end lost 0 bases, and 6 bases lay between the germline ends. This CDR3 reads CASSLVGSTDTQYF. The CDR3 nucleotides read TGTGCCAGCAGTTTAGTCGGGAGCACAGATACGCAGTATTTT.

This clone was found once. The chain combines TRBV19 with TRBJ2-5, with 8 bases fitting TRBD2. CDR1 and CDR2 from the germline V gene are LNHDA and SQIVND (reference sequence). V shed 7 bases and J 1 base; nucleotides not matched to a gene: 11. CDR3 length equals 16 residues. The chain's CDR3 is CASTPGSSGVQETQYF. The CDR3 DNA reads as TGTGCCAGTACCCCAGGGAGTAGCGGGGTCCAAGAGACCCAGTACTTC.

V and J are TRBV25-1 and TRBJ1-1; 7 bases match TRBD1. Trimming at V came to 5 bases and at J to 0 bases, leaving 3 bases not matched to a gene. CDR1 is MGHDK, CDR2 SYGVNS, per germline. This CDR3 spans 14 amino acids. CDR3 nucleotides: TGTGCCAGCAGTTATGGACAGGTGAACACTGAAGCTTTCTTT. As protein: CASSYGQVNTEAFF.